A single TCR beta chain is shown here with its context. The specificity of this receptor is unknown. No much larger clone exists at a distance of one base, and base qualities are not known. The source of the sample is a study of memory CD4+ T cells and cytomegalovirus serostatus (dated by TCRdb to between 2019 and 2020). Background for the entire study: The cohort included around 33 healthy adults from Belgium, of whom 9 were CMV seropositive and some 24 were CMV seronegative. To replicate a published TCR-based CMV serostatus classifier, the researchers sequenced the CD4+ memory TCRbeta repertoires of a Belgian cohort whose cytomegalovirus serostatus was known.

Genomic DNA was extracted from sorted cells with the Quick-DNA Microprep Kit. Amplification of TCRbeta DNA was done with the immunoSEQ hsTCRbeta kit, following the protocol from the manufacturer. TCRbeta libraries were sequenced on an Illumina MiSeq instrument. The published analysis was carried out like this. Once out-of-frame sequences had been removed, 2,204,828 distinct TCRbeta sequences were left, which works out to an average of approximately 73,000 per individual. Each individual was scored using the number of 164 previously reported CMV-associated TCRbeta sequences that the individual carried and the total number of productive distinct TCRbeta sequences. A beta-binomial model was reimplemented in Python, and scikit-learn random forests with default parameters were trained on US cohort data. On the Belgian cohort, classifier performance was reported as the median AUC, along with percentile confidence intervals, across 10,000 bootstrap iterations. In its TCRdb copy, this immuneACCESS table keeps in-frame sequences only and misses some clones. Where compared with another copy, unresolved V genes explain less than half of these, and the others have no known cause. The DNA was the basis for D and trimming; V, J and clone size are from that table. Counted in this sample were under 55,000 clones; about three quarters of them appeared once. The ten top clones hold approximately 1.4% of the sample.

Single viable CD3+CD4+CD8-CD45RO+ cells were sorted as memory CD4+ T cells on a FACSAria II. CMV serostatus was assessed using a Roche Elecsys assay, by which serum IgG against CMV pp150, pp28, p38 and p52 was detected. Following thawing, total CD4+ T cells were enriched through positive selection using CD4 magnetic microbeads. The samples came from a separate study whose specific focus was interrogating the CD4+ T cell memory repertoire. Peripheral blood mononuclear cells were isolated and cryopreserved according to standard operating procedures, and serum was stored at -80 degrees C. The staining used CD3-PerCP (BW264/56), CD4-APC (RPA-T4), CD45RO-PE (UCHT1) and CD8-Pacific Orange (3B5) antibodies, and Sytox blue was used to exclude non-viable cells. General conclusions and limits of the study: Among the 150 to 200 previously reported CMV-associated TCRbeta sequences, 67 showed up in the CD4+ memory repertoires, with each one found in between one and five individuals. On the Belgian cohort, the classifier based on the original framework reached a median bootstrapped AUC of 0.95, with a 95% CI of 0.76-1.00. Only CD4+CD45RO+ memory cells were sequenced, in contrast to the original study, which included naive and memory CD4+ and CD8+ populations. CMV serostatus prediction reached a median bootstrapped AUC of 0.95 with the original framework and 0.9 to 0.93 with a US-trained random forest. Results were interpreted as suggesting that the CMV-associated TCR signature is largely present in the CD4+ memory repertoire.

V loses 5 bases, J loses 3 bases, and the germline ends lie 16 bases apart. There are 15 amino acids in the CDR3, from cysteine to phenylalanine inclusive. The CDR3 DNA has 45 bases and is translated from base 1. From a lookup of the germline V gene, CDR1 and CDR2 are SGHVS and FQNEAQ. The receptor was isolated from an adult in good health and CMV-seropositive. The rearrangement combines TRBV7-8 with TRBJ2-5; the D gene may be TRBD1 or TRBD2, since each aligns over 5 bases. Sequenced sample: memory CD4+ T cells from blood. Read as DNA, the sequence is TGTGCCAGCAGCCCGGTGGGACGTGATGAAGAGACCCAGTACTTC. Its product reads: CASSPVGRDEETQYF.